These 5 T cell receptor beta chains were all obtained from the same sample, sequenced in a study of blood T cells in healthy people across ages. Together with a sample-barcoded 5' primer, a J-beta primer mix was included in a second PCR lasting about 6 to 11 cycles. TCRdb fed the 5' RACE reads into MiXCR, producing one record per CDR3 protein. The repertoire includes about 600,000 distinct CDR3 sequences, under 55% of them detected once, and 20% to 25% sits in the top ten. What was sequenced was blood. These receptors were taken from a man older than 75 in good health.

This clonotype was counted between two and nine times. This chain uses TRBV4-1 with TRBJ2-7; the D is unclear. This CDR3 region has 14 residues. The V end lost 4 bases, the J end lost 2 bases, and 12 bases lay between the germline ends. The germline gives CDR1 MGHRA, CDR2 YSYEKL. CDR3 protein: CASSRFFGTYEQYF. In nucleotides, the CDR3 is TGCGCCAGCAGCCGCTTTTTCGGTACCTACGAGCAGTACTTC.

The sample holds a few counts of this clonotype. V usage is TRBV14 and J usage is TRBJ2-1; 8 nucleotides match TRBD2. The length of the CDR3 is 16 residues. Trimming cost V 1 base and J 6 bases; bases outside gene matches: 8. Germline V gives CDR1 SGHDN, CDR2 FVKESK. CDR3 coding DNA: TGTGCCAGCAGCCAAGTGCTCGGACTAGCTATCAATGAGCAGTTCTTC. Translation gives CASSQVLGLAINEQFF.

This clonotype has more than one count but fewer than ten. The chain is built from TRBV6-2 or TRBV6-3 and TRBJ1-1; no firm D call. The V end lost 5 bases, the J end lost 5 bases, and 24 bases lay between the germline ends. The CDR3 consists of 17 residues. Germline CDR1 MNHEY, CDR2 SVGEGT. The CDR3 here is CASSTMRTYGGFTEAFF. The CDR3 region has the DNA TGTGCCAGCAGTACTATGCGGACCTATGGTGGTTTTACTGAAGCTTTCTTT.

This clonotype has more than one count but fewer than ten. The chain joins TRBV20-1 to TRBJ1-4, with D unclear. The ends were cut back, 4 bases at V and 0 bases at J, with 6 bases in the middle. The germline gives CDR1 DFQATT, CDR2 SNEGSKA (reference sequence). CDR3 length: 13 residues. The DNA for the CDR3 is TGCAGTGCTACAGGCGCAACTAATGAAAAACTGTTTTTT. It is translated as CSATGATNEKLFF.

The V call is TRBV20-1, the J call TRBJ2-2, with TRBD1 matching 7 bases. The CDR3 covers 15 residues. Looked up from germline, CDR1 is DFQATT and CDR2 is SNEGSKA (reference sequence). After removal of 6 bases from V and 0 bases from J, the junction contained 7 bases not matched to a gene. CDR3 nucleotides: TGCAGTGCCTTAGGGGGCAGCCCGAACACCGGGGAGCTGTTTTTT. Protein product: CSALGGSPNTGELFF.